This TCR beta chain was found in a study of shared clonotypes between healthy human individuals. This CDR3 is 14 amino acids long. The V gene's germline CDR1 is SGHNT and CDR2 YYREEE (reference sequence). J lost 1 base, V lost 1 base, and 1 base had no gene match. Sequencing used immunoSEQ multiplex PCR; TCRdb keeps in-frame clones, though not all of them. The repertoire consists of about 670,000 clones, with 72% occurring once and the leading ten covering approximately 1.8%. Findings of the study overall: All-four-donor shared clonotypes had higher generation probabilities than non-shared clonotypes did.

Concerning this clone itself: Its antigen remains unidentified.

The sequence was obtained from a woman aged 25-40 years in good health. Input material: memory CD4+ T cells sorted from blood. Subset given: CD45RA-negative fraction. The chain is built from TRBV5-4 and TRBJ1-1; 7 bases fit TRBD1. DNA for the CDR3: TGTGCCAGCAGCTTGAACAGGGGGAACACTGAAGCTTTCTTT. Protein sequence: CASSLNRGNTEAFF.